This entry lists 10 T cell receptor beta chains sequenced from one sample in a study of post-analysis software for immune sequencing data. Study-level results: Controls showed lower frequencies than patients for roughly five TRBV segments, and TRBV5-6, TRBV5-1 and TRBV20-1 were among these.

TCR beta libraries were prepared from cDNA with unique molecular identifiers. TCRdb itself ran the PCR reads through MiXCR, one entry per CDR3 protein. The repertoire includes hundreds of thousands of distinct CDR3 sequences, about 44% of them detected once, and 1.5% to 2% sits in the top ten. No antigen has been identified for these receptors. The sample was blood. The receptors were gathered from a girl aged 5 to 17 with multiple sclerosis.

This clonotype was counted a few times. The J gene is TRBJ2-3, the V gene TRBV29-1; D uncertain. The germline gives CDR1 SQVTM, CDR2 ANQGSEA. The CDR3 contains 14 residues. V was clipped by 7 bases and J by 0 bases, with 14 bases between them. The CDR3 nucleotides are TGCAGCGCCCGATTGAGAAGTAGCACAGATACGCAGTATTTT. This sequence encodes CSARLRSSTDTQYF.

This clonotype was counted between two and nine times. The CDR3 protein is CASSSDSLTSGANVLTF. CDR3 DNA sequence: TGCGCCAGCAGCTCGGACAGCCTTACCTCTGGGGCCAACGTCCTGACTTTC. The V call is TRBV5-1, the J call TRBJ2-6; tentatively, D is TRBD1 (6 bases). V was trimmed by 3 bases and J by 0 bases, leaving 13 bases between them. CDR1 and CDR2 from the germline V gene are SGHRS and YFSETQ. The CDR3 extends over 17 amino acids. Together with reference TRBV5-1 and TRBJ2-6, the CDR3 gives the full variable domain: KAGVTQTPRYLIKTRGQQVTLSCSPISGHRSVSWYQQTPGQGLQFLFEYFSETQRNKGNFPGRFSGRQFSNSRSEMNVSTLELGDSALYLCASSSDSLTSGANVLTFGAGSRLTVL.

This clonotype turned up a few times. This chain uses TRBV12-3 or TRBV12-4 with TRBJ2-1; D is ambiguous. V was trimmed by 5 bases and J by 9 bases, leaving 14 bases between them. The CDR3 contains 13 residues. CDR3 bases: TGTGCCAGCAGTCCAGAGGTTAGTTTTGAGCAGTTCTTC. Translated: CASSPEVSFEQFF.

This clonotype was detected many times. The chain carries TRBV20-1 and TRBJ2-7; 11 bases match TRBD2. CDR3 length: 16 amino acids. The germline CDR1 and CDR2 sequences are DFQATT and SNEGSKA (reference sequence). The V and J ends lost 0 bases and 5 bases, in that order; junction bases with no gene match: 9. CDR3 DNA sequence: TGCAGTGCTAGAGATCCTTATCTAGCGGGAGGCAACGAGCAGTACTTC. The encoded protein is CSARDPYLAGGNEQYF.

V is TRBV7-9 and J is TRBJ2-1; D remains unclear. The germline V gene encodes CDR1 SEHNR and CDR2 FQNEAQ (reference sequence). This CDR3 has 16 residues. V was shortened by 2 bases and J by 3 bases, with 14 bases between the two germline ends. In nucleotides, the CDR3 is TGTGCCAGCAGCTTACTTATGGGGTGGGGCTACAATGAGCAGTTCTTC. This translates into CASSLLMGWGYNEQFF.

The J gene is TRBJ2-3, the V gene TRBV2, with D perhaps TRBD2 (6 bases). Germline V gives CDR1 SNHLY, CDR2 FYNNEI. V was trimmed by 6 bases and J by 0 bases, leaving 13 bases between them. The CDR3 contains 15 residues. The CDR3 DNA is TGTGCCAGCAGGAAACTAGCTCTTAGCACAGATACGCAGTATTTT. Translated, it gives CASRKLALSTDTQYF.

The chain links TRBV20-1 to TRBJ2-3, with TRBD2 as a possible D gene (5 bases). Germline V gene sequence: CDR1 DFQATT, CDR2 SNEGSKA (reference sequence). The CDR3 spans 15 residues. Trimming shortened V by 5 bases and J by 0 bases, and 15 bases separated the two germline ends. CDR3 residues: CSALRPRESTDTQYF. The CDR3 bases are TGCAGTGCTCTTAGACCTAGGGAGAGCACAGATACGCAGTATTTT.

Turning to this clonotype: One end of the junction varies from germline; a read error may be responsible. The chain links TRBV20-1 to TRBJ2-7; a weak D match, TRBD2 (6 bases). Germline V gene lookup returns CDR1 DFQATT and CDR2 SNEGSKA (reference sequence). The CDR3 loop spans 14 amino acids. The CDR3 DNA follows: TGCTGTGCTAGCTTGACTAGGAGCTCCTACGAGCAGTACTTT. Translation gives CCASLTRSSYEQYF.

The chain couples TRBV7-9 to TRBJ1-2; no reliable D call. Per germline, CDR1 SEHNR and CDR2 FQNEAQ (reference sequence). The length of the CDR3 is 13 residues. V dropped 4 bases and J dropped 8 bases, with 14 bases sitting between them. CDR3 region: CASSYSTTEGYTF. In DNA form, the CDR3 reads TGTGCCAGCAGCTACAGCACGACTGAGGGCTACACCTTC.

The V gene is TRBV4-1, the J gene TRBJ2-7; no firm D call. The germline V gene has CDR1 MGHRA and CDR2 YSYEKL. The CDR3 is 16 amino acids. V lost 0 bases to trimming and J lost 0 bases, with 12 bases between them. The CDR3 loop reads CASSQDLDTTSYEQYF. The CDR3 DNA reads as TGCGCCAGCAGCCAAGATCTTGATACTACCTCCTACGAGCAGTACTTC.